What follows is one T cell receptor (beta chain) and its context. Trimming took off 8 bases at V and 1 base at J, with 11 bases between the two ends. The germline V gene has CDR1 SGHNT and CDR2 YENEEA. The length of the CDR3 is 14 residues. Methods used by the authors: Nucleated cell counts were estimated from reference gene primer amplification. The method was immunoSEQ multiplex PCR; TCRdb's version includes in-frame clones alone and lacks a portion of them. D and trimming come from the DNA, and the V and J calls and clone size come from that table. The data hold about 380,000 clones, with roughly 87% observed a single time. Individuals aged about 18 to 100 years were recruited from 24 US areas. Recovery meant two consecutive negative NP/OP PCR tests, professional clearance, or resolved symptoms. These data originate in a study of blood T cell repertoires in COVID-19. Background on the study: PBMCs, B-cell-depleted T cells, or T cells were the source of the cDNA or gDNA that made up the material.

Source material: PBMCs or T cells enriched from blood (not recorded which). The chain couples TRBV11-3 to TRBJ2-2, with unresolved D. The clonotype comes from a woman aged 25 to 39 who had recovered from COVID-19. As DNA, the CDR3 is TGTGCCAGCTCCCCCCCCAAGAACACCGGGGAGCTGTTTTTT. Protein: CASSPPKNTGELFF.